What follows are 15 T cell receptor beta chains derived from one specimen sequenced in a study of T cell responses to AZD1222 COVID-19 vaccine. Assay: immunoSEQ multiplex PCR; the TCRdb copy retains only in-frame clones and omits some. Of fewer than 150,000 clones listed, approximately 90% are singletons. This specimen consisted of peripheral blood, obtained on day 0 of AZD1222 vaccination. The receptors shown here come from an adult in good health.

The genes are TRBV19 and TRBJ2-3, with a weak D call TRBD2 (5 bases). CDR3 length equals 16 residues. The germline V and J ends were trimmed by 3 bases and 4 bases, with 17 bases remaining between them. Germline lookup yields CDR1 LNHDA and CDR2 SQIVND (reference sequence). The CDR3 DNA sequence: TGTGCCAGTAGTATGAGTCTACGGGGTGGCGCAGATACGCAGTATTTT. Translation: CASSMSLRGGADTQYF.

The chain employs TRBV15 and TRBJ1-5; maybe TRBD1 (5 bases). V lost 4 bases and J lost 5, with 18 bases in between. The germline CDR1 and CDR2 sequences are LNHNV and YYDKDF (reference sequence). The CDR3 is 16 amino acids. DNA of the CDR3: TGTGCCACCAGCACCCGAGAAGCAGGGCTGTATCAGCCCCAGCATTTT. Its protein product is CATSTREAGLYQPQHF.

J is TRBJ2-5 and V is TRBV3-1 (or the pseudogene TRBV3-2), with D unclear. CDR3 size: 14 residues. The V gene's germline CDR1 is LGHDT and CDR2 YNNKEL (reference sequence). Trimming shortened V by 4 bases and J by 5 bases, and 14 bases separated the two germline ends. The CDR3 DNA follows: TGTGCCAGCAGCCCAGCCCGCAGGTGGGAGACCCAGTACTTC. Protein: CASSPARRWETQYF.

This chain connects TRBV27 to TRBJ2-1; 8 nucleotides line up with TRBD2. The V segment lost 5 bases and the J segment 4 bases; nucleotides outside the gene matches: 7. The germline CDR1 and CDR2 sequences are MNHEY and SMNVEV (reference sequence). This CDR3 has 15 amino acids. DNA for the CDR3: TGTGCCAGCAGTCCCACTAGCGGAACATACAATGAGCAGTTCTTC. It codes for CASSPTSGTYNEQFF.

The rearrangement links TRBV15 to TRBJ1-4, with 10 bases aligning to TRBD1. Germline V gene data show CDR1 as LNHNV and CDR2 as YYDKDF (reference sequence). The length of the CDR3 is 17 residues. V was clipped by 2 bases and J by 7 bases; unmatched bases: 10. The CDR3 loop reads CATSRPGQGFLGEKLFF. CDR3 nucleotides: TGTGCCACCAGCAGACCGGGACAGGGGTTTCTGGGTGAAAAACTGTTTTTT.

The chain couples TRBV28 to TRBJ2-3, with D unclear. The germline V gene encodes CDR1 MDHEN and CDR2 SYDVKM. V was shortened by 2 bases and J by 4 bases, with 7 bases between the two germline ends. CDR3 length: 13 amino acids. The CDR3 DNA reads TGTGCCAGCAGTTTAGTCGGAGCAGATACGCAGTATTTT. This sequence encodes CASSLVGADTQYF. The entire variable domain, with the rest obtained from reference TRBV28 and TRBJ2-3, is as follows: DVKVTQSSRYLVKRTGEKVFLECVQDMDHENMFWYRQDPGLGLRLIYFSYDVKMKEKGDIPEGYSVSREKKERFSLILESASTNQTSMYLCASSLVGADTQYFGPGTRLTVL.

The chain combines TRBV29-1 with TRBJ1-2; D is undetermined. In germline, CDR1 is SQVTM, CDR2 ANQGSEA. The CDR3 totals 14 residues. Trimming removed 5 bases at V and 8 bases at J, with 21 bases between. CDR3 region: CSVLDIPPGAGYTF. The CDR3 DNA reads TGCAGCGTTCTGGATATCCCTCCGGGAGCGGGCTACACCTTC.

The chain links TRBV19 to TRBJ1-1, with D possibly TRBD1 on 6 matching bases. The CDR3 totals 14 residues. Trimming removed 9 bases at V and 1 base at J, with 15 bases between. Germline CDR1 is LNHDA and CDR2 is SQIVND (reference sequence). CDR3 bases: TGTGCCAGCTCACAGGGCTCCACGAACACTGAAGCTTTCTTT. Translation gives CASSQGSTNTEAFF.

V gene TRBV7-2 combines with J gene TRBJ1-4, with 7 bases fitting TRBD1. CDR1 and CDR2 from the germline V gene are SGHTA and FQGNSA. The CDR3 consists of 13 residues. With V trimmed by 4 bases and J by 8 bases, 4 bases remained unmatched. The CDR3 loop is CASSWRQGEKLFF. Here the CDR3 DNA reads TGTGCCAGCAGCTGGAGACAGGGCGAAAAACTGTTTTTT.

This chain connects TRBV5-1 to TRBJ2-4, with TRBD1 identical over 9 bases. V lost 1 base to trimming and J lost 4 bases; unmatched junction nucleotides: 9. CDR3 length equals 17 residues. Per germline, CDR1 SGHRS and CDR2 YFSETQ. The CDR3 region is CASSLLAPGQGKNIQYF. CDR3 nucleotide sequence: TGCGCCAGCAGCTTGTTAGCCCCGGGACAGGGAAAAAACATTCAGTACTTC.

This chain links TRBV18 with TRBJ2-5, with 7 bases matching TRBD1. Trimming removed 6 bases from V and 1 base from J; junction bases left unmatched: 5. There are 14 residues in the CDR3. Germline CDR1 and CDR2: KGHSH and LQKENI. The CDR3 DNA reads TGTGCCAGCTCTCTGGACAGGCGCCAAGAGACCCAGTACTTC. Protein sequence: CASSLDRRQETQYF.

Written as DNA, the CDR3 is TGTGCCAGCAGCTTAGACGGTACCCGGGGGGTTACGCAGTATTTT. It yields the protein CASSLDGTRGVTQYF. V usage is TRBV7-9 and J usage is TRBJ2-3; the match to TRBD2 covers 7 bases. The CDR3 runs to 15 residues. V dropped 1 base and J dropped 8; count of bases not matched to a gene: 9. Germline values: CDR1 SEHNR, CDR2 FQNEAQ (reference sequence). Full variable domain (rest looked up from reference TRBV7-9 and TRBJ2-3): DTGVSQNPRHKITKRGQNVTFRCDPISEHNRLYWYRQTLGQGPEFLTYFQNEAQLEKSRLLSDRFSAERPKGSFSTLEIQRTEQGDSAMYLCASSLDGTRGVTQYFGPGTRLTVL.

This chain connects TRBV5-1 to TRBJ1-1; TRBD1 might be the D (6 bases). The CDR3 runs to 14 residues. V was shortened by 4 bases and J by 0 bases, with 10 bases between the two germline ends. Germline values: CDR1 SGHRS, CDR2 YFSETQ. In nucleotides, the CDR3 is TGCGCCAGCAGCACAGGGAACATGAACACTGAAGCTTTCTTT. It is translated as CASSTGNMNTEAFF.

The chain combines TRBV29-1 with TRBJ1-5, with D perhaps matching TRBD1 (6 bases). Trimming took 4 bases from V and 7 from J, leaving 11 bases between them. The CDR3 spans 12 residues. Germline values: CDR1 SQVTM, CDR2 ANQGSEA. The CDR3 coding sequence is TGCAGCGTTGGAGGGGGGGGACAGCCCCAGCATTTT. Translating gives CSVGGGGQPQHF.

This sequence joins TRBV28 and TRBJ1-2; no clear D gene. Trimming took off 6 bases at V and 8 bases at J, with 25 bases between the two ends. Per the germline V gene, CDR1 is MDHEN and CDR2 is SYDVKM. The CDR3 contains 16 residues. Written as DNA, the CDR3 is TGTGCCAGCAGCCAATTCGGAAGTGGGCCCCAAGGAGGCTACACCTTC. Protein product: CASSQFGSGPQGGYTF.